Presented here are 14 T cell receptor beta chains from one specimen sequenced in a study of OX40 agonist ivuxolimab in advanced cancers. This table comes from immunoSEQ multiplex PCR, and its TCRdb copy is limited to in-frame clones, with some not included. The sample holds about 20,000 clones, approximately 81% seen once. Material: CD4+ or CD8+ T cells sorted from blood, obtained in a trial of the OX40 agonist ivuxolimab. These receptors originate from an adult with an advanced solid tumor such as melanoma, head and neck, liver or kidney cancer.

This chain uses TRBV2 with TRBJ2-7, with D hard to call. V was shortened by 3 bases and J by 7 bases, with 7 bases between the two germline ends. The CDR3 sequence is 11 residues long. The V gene's germline CDR1 is SNHLY and CDR2 FYNNEI. This chain's CDR3 is CASSDLTEQYF. CDR3 bases: TGTGCCAGCAGTGATCTAACGGAGCAGTACTTC.

The chain recombines TRBV28 with TRBJ2-2, with 9 nucleotides matching TRBD1. Germline V lookup: CDR1 MDHEN, CDR2 SYDVKM. Trimming at V came to 6 bases and at J to 7 bases, leaving 12 bases not matched to a gene. The CDR3 is made up of 16 amino acids. CDR3 sequence reads: CASRHSGTGTLGELFF. The DNA for the CDR3 is TGTGCCAGCAGACACTCCGGGACAGGGACTCTCGGGGAGCTGTTTTTT.

V gene TRBV20-1 combines with J gene TRBJ2-7, with D perhaps TRBD1 or TRBD2 (5 bases each). The CDR3 has 11 amino acids. Trimming stripped 5 bases from V and 5 bases from J, with 10 bases between. CDR1 DFQATT and CDR2 SNEGSKA come from the germline V gene (reference sequence). The CDR3 is CSAARGDEQYF. The CDR3 region has the DNA TGCAGTGCTGCCCGAGGGGACGAGCAGTACTTC.

The chain couples TRBV7-9 to TRBJ1-1; no clear D gene. Germline V gene lookup returns CDR1 SEHNR and CDR2 FQNEAQ (reference sequence). The CDR3 totals 13 residues. Trimming removed 4 bases from V and 4 bases from J, with 10 bases in between. CDR3 region: CASSSDLGTEAFF. The CDR3 DNA reads as TGTGCCAGCAGCTCCGATTTGGGCACTGAAGCTTTCTTT.

The chain links TRBV12-5 to TRBJ2-1; D possibly corresponds to TRBD2 (6 bases). Trimming shortened V by 2 bases and J by 5 bases, and 10 bases separated the two germline ends. Germline V gene sequence: CDR1 LGHNT, CDR2 FRNRAP. The CDR3 extends over 14 amino acids. This chain's CDR3 is CASGLPSVDNEQFF. The CDR3 DNA is TGTGCTAGTGGTTTGCCTAGCGTCGACAATGAGCAGTTCTTC.

CDR3 nucleotide sequence: TGTGCCAGCAGCGTAGAGCCAGCAAACTATGGCTACACCTTC. Encoded protein: CASSVEPANYGYTF. J is TRBJ1-2 and V is TRBV9; no definite D call. CDR3 length: 14 residues. Germline-derived CDR1 and CDR2 are SGDLS and YYNGEE. V was cut by 0 bases and J by 2 bases, with 8 bases left in between.

This chain links TRBV7-3 with TRBJ1-5, with no clear D. The V gene lost 2 bases and the J gene lost 5 bases, with 13 bases spanning the gap. This CDR3 has 15 amino acids. The germline V gene has CDR1 SGHTA and CDR2 FQGTGA. CDR3 loop: CASSLAGNQDQPQHF. The CDR3 nucleotides read TGTGCCAGCAGCTTAGCCGGGAATCAGGATCAGCCCCAGCATTTT.

The rearrangement links TRBV28 to TRBJ1-3, with D possibly matching TRBD1 (6 bases). Germline values: CDR1 MDHEN, CDR2 SYDVKM. The CDR3 runs to 14 residues. Trimming took 4 bases from V and 2 from J, leaving 9 bases between them. CDR3 region: CASSYTGTGNTIYF. Written as DNA, the CDR3 is TGTGCCAGCAGTTATACAGGGACTGGAAACACCATATATTTT.

The rearrangement joins TRBV6-4 to TRBJ2-1; 7 nucleotides align to TRBD1. This CDR3 is 16 amino acids long. CDR1 and CDR2 from the germline V gene are MRHNA and SNTAGT. V lost 3 bases and J lost 9; bases outside the gene matches: 14. This CDR3 reads CASSEAGAGGKGEQFF. The CDR3, as DNA: TGTGCCAGCAGTGAGGCAGGGGCAGGGGGAAAAGGTGAGCAGTTCTTC.

V and J are TRBV27 and TRBJ1-1; D perhaps matches TRBD1 (6 bases). Trimming took off 2 bases at V and 0 bases at J, with 10 bases between the two ends. In germline, CDR1 is MNHEY, CDR2 SMNVEV (reference sequence). This CDR3 is built from 15 residues. As DNA, the CDR3 is TGTGCCAGCAGTTTAGTGGGGGCCATGAACACTGAAGCTTTCTTT. Protein product: CASSLVGAMNTEAFF.

The V call is TRBV5-1, the J call TRBJ2-1, with D perhaps matching TRBD1 or TRBD2 (6 bases each). The CDR3 covers 15 residues. V was trimmed by 5 bases and J by 4 bases, leaving 16 bases between them. Germline lookup yields CDR1 SGHRS and CDR2 YFSETQ. This CDR3 reads CASSPVEGGYNEQFF. Here the CDR3 DNA reads TGCGCCAGCAGTCCCGTGGAGGGGGGTTACAATGAGCAGTTCTTC.

The chain carries TRBV27 and TRBJ2-5, with D possibly TRBD2 on 5 matching bases. Per the germline V gene, CDR1 is MNHEY and CDR2 is SMNVEV (reference sequence). The CDR3 has 14 amino acids. V lost 3 bases, J lost 0 bases, and 8 bases lay in between. The CDR3 loop reads CASSLAGNQETQYF. The DNA for the CDR3 is TGTGCCAGCAGTTTGGCCGGGAACCAAGAGACCCAGTACTTC.

This chain uses TRBV5-6 with TRBJ1-1, with 10 positions matching TRBD1. The ends lost 3 bases at V and 4 bases at J; junction bases unmatched: 6. The CDR3 consists of 15 residues. Germline CDR1 is SGHDT and CDR2 is YYEEEE. The CDR3 protein is CASSWTGGFGTEAFF. Here the CDR3 DNA reads TGTGCCAGCAGCTGGACAGGGGGTTTTGGCACTGAAGCTTTCTTT.

The chain employs TRBV7-9 and TRBJ2-3; 7 bases fit TRBD2. With 5 bases clipped from V and 4 bases from J, the junction kept 6 bases outside the gene matches. Per germline, CDR1 SEHNR and CDR2 FQNEAQ (reference sequence). The CDR3 has 14 residues. The CDR3 here is CASSTAGVADTQYF. CDR3 bases: TGTGCCAGCAGCACTGCGGGAGTAGCAGATACGCAGTATTTT.